This note documents a single T cell receptor beta chain sequence. This record belongs to a study of blood T cells in healthy people across ages. Germline V lookup: CDR1 SGHVS, CDR2 FQNEAQ. This CDR3 spans 21 amino acids. V lost 5 bases to trimming and J lost 0 bases, with 26 bases between them. Alongside a J-beta primer mix, a sample-barcoded 5' primer served in a second PCR lasting about 7 to 12 cycles. MiXCR, applied by TCRdb to the 5' RACE reads, yields one record per CDR3 protein. This sample yields some 860,000 distinct CDR3 sequences, of which more than 55% are seen a single time; 20% to 30% belongs to the top ten.

The sequence was obtained from a man aged 40-50 years in good health. The chain couples TRBV7-8 to TRBJ2-6, with D possibly being TRBD1 or TRBD2 (5 bases each). Material for sequencing was blood. CDR3 DNA sequence: TGTGCCAGCAGCCAAGTGAGGGCCCCCCTGACAGACCGCTCTGGGGCCAACGTCCTGACTTTC. Amino acids: CASSQVRAPLTDRSGANVLTF.